This record covers a single TCR beta chain. Its antigen is still unknown. No much larger clone is present one base from it, and per-base qualities are unavailable. Thawed PBMCs were FACS-sorted into unstimulated Tregs (CD4+CD25+CD127-), CD4+ non-Tregs (CD4+CD25-), CD4 cells and CD8 cells. Blood from healthy controls was obtained either from healthy volunteers or as purchased buffy coats. Healthy control blood was processed to PBMCs by Ficoll density gradient and cryopreserved, and patient PBMCs were collected before and after transplant. This record belongs to a study of Tregs in tolerant kidney transplant recipients (dated by TCRdb to the late 2010s). Study-level background: TCRbeta sequencing was used in the study to identify donor-specific regulatory T cells before combined kidney and bone marrow transplantation, and the identified cells were then tracked after transplant. In a few healthy controls, several methods of expanding Tregs specific for an allogeneic donor were compared by TCRbeta repertoire sequencing.

For TCRbeta CDR3 sequencing, genomic DNA from the sorted cells was extracted using the QIAGEN DNeasy Blood and Tissue Kit. High-throughput TCRbeta CDR3 sequencing was carried out commercially through immunoSEQ, with PCR amplification with bias correction and internal controls included. Turning to the authors' computational methods: Unique productive TCRbeta sequences were defined by CDR3 nucleotide sequence when primers matched and otherwise by CDR3 amino acid sequence together with Vbeta and Jbeta genes. To correct sorting error, sequences shared between sorted populations at a frequency ratio of 2:1 or less were removed; the rest were assigned to the higher population. A sequence was defined as donor-reactive if the sequence was expanded at least 5-fold in CFSE-low cells compared with unstimulated cells and had a frequency of at least 0.01% in CFSE-low cells. Repertoire divergence was quantified by Jensen-Shannon divergence calculated from the top 100 TCRbeta sequences ranked by frequency. When a sample had multiple sequencing runs, each run was corrected for sorting error separately and the runs were then pooled. TCRdb retrieved this table from immuneACCESS and kept in-frame rearrangements only. Not all clones are present; in checked studies, unresolved V genes account for under half, and no reason is known for the remainder. V, J and clone size are taken as reported in that table, and D and trimming were inferred from the DNA itself. In all, the sample holds 240,000 or so clones, and roughly 84% of those were seen once. The top ten clonotypes cover 0.5% to 0.65% of the sample.

General findings and caveats noted by the study authors: Expanding Tregs with activated donor B cells appeared to identify the most biologically relevant and donor-specific TCRbeta repertoire. The study was limited by small patient numbers, and the findings need validation in larger populations and under other immunosuppression protocols. Biological reproducibility was not directly addressed, though technical replication error appeared minimal.

Trimming removed 2 bases from V and 4 bases from J, leaving 12 bases between the germline ends. The CDR3 measures 14 amino acids from cysteine to phenylalanine. Left in the record is the CDR3 DNA by itself, 42 bases read in frame from the first base. As encoded in the germline V gene (reference sequence), CDR1 is GTSNPN while CDR2 is SVGIG. The TCR was taken from a human donor in good health. Sequencing was performed on CD4+ T cells from blood. The rearranged segments are TRBV30 and TRBJ1-5, with no confidently assigned D gene. The CDR3: CAWSKTLGNQPQHF. The DNA reads TGTGCCTGGAGTAAGACCCTAGGTAATCAGCCCCAGCATTTT.